These T cell receptor beta chains were read from a single sample in a study of blood T cells in healthy people across ages. TCRdb independently ran MiXCR on the 5' RACE reads; one entry per CDR3 protein. The sample records roughly 700,000 distinct CDR3 sequences, 25% being singletons. Separately, the same data were catalogued under a study of T cells of mothers and their children.

Input material: blood. These receptor sequences come from a boy younger than 18 in good health. Both conserved end residues are part of each CDR3. The order of the fields is J gene, CDR3 length, V gene, clone size, CDR3 protein. Where a row states a size, it is once, few, many or the class of an expanded clone; other rows omit it.

TRBJ2-5 15 TRBV20-1 few CSARVGRTVQETQYF
TRBJ2-3 12 TRBV6-2/TRBV6-3 NA CASSSLDDTQYF
TRBJ1-5 15 TRBV9 few CASSVGKQGNQPQHF
TRBJ2-5 16 TRBV24-1 many CATSDSRKDSQETQYF
TRBJ1-1 12 TRBV7-9 many CASSLQGAGAFF
TRBJ2-1 14 TRBV11-2 few CASSLIQGGNEQFF
TRBJ1-2 13 TRBV19 NA CASSTGTGYGYTF
TRBJ2-5 13 TRBV29-1 few CSGLDRGKETQYF
TRBJ2-3 16 TRBV7-3 NA CASSRSAGDRTDTQYF
TRBJ2-7 17 TRBV5-1 NA CASSLNPGQGRFVEQYF
TRBJ2-7 14 TRBV2 few CASSPDHGGNEQYF
TRBJ2-2 14 TRBV7-9 NA CASEVEGPCGELFF
TRBJ2-5 13 TRBV10-3 NA CAISRTAQETQYF
TRBJ2-5 13 TRBV19 NA CASSIISGETQYF
TRBJ2-1 15 TRBV6-5 NA CASRELAGGVYEQFF
TRBJ2-7 15 TRBV7-8 NA CASSSMIESSYEQYF
TRBJ2-2 15 TRBV6-5 NA CASSPLGRGRGELFF
TRBJ1-4 15 TRBV21-1 NA CASSKGGREDEKLFF
NA 17 TRBV7-9 NA CASSVLGGQTLQETQYF
TRBJ2-5 14 TRBV9 NA CASNPSGRMETQYF
TRBJ2-5 16 TRBV2 NA CASSEKPGQGQETQYF
TRBJ2-7 14 TRBV11-2 few CASSYYGRSYEQYF
TRBJ1-4 13 TRBV28 few CASRGIISEKLFF
NA 12 TRBV29-1 few CSVAQGRETQYF
TRBJ2-5 15 TRBV7-2 few CASSLAGDRGETQYF
TRBJ2-1 15 TRBV2 NA CASSEFSGSENEQFF
TRBJ2-4 16 TRBV7-9 few CASSFGSAGGINIQYF
TRBJ1-2 16 TRBV24-1 NA CATSDWESWGGYGYTF
TRBJ2-1 17 TRBV3-1 NA CASSQDPVAGVMNEQFF
TRBJ2-1 16 TRBV4-1 NA CASSPRLAGGLNEQFF
TRBJ2-3 15 TRBV29-1 few CSVGRAGGNTDTQYF
TRBJ1-6 15 TRBV4-1 NA CASSQTTGGPSPLHF
TRBJ2-1 15 TRBV7-2 NA CASSYGTGVYNEQFF
TRBJ1-1 14 TRBV12-3/TRBV12-4 NA CASSLGTSNTEAFF
TRBJ2-1 15 TRBV7-9 NA CASSSPIQGQETQFF
TRBJ2-5 14 TRBV28 many CASRLLADQETQYF
TRBJ2-7 15 TRBV5-1 NA CASSLFSGTSYEQYF
TRBJ1-2 15 TRBV7-8 NA CASSKTTGGTYGYTF
NA 13 TRBV20-1 NA CSARGSGGYEQYF
TRBJ2-4 15 TRBV6-2/TRBV6-3 few CASSYRGLAKNIQYF
TRBJ2-5 14 TRBV4-2 NA CASSQDSRVGTQYF
TRBJ2-1 15 TRBV6-6 NA CASSPWQGGGNEQFF
TRBJ1-2 14 TRBV5-6 NA CASSFGQGGWSYTF
TRBJ1-4 16 TRBV13 NA CASSLNRPPTNEKLFF
TRBJ1-1 16 TRBV12-3/TRBV12-4 NA CASRSSGTDTNTEAFF
TRBJ2-3 14 TRBV4-3 few CASSPTRGADTQYF
NA 14 TRBV20-1 few CSALGGAGPYEQYF
TRBJ2-2 14 TRBV5-6 NA CASSLERRSGELFF
TRBJ2-7 16 TRBV10-3 NA CAISEATVAEAYEQYF
TRBJ1-4 14 TRBV12-3/TRBV12-4 few CASSPRQGATKLFF
TRBJ2-7 15 TRBV27 NA CASSLAGTTTYEQYF
TRBJ1-4 16 TRBV7-2 NA CASSLERRQTNEKLFF
TRBJ1-1 14 TRBV13 NA CASTFVGQGTDASF
TRBJ2-5 14 TRBV11-2 few CASSLDGSGSGLYF
TRBJ2-1 13 TRBV27 once CASSQTGNNEQFF
TRBJ2-3 13 TRBV29-1 NA CSAKDRVADTQYF
TRBJ1-1 13 TRBV4-1 NA CASSLSWNTEAFF
TRBJ2-3 14 TRBV7-2 NA CASSPPYLTDTQYF
TRBJ1-2 16 TRBV7-9 NA CASTLSATGASDGYTF